This T cell receptor beta chain was captured by sequencing in a study of blood T cells in healthy people across ages. Primers used in a second PCR of about 7 to 12 cycles were a sample-barcoded 5' primer and a J-beta primer mix. TCRdb redid the calling of the 5' RACE reads with MiXCR, one entry per CDR3 protein. The sample holds 550,000 to 750,000 distinct CDR3 sequences; roughly 21% are singletons and the top ten take under 4%. The CDR3 totals 15 residues. V lost 5 bases and J lost 0, with 8 bases in between. Germline assignment: CDR1 MNHNY and CDR2 SVGAGI (reference sequence). This chain links TRBV6-6 with TRBJ1-6; D gene uncertain. The receptor's source is a man between 65 and 85 years old in good health. What was sequenced was blood. Here the CDR3 reads CASSPQSSYNSPLHF. CDR3 bases: TGTGCCAGCAGTCCCCAGAGCTCCTATAATTCACCCCTCCACTTT.